Listed below are T cell receptor beta chains from one sample, sequenced in a study of cytomegalovirus exposure and HLA in healthy donors. Repertoires were generated with immunoSEQ multiplex PCR, while TCRdb's copy carries only in-frame clones and drops some. The sample lists some 180,000 clones, approximately 9.5% occurring once. The sequenced sample consisted of PBMCs. Receptors were obtained from a woman in her 30s in good health and CMV-seropositive. CDR3s include the opening cysteine and the closing phenylalanine or tryptophan. A D gene is named only where the DNA matches it firmly. Clone size, where shown, is once, few, many, or a class for clones that have expanded.

TRBV7-2	TRBJ2-2	NA	NA	TGTGCCAGCAGCTTAGAACTAGTATCCGTAGCCGGGGAGCTGTTTTTT	CASSLELVSVAGELFF
TRBV30	TRBJ2-5	NA	NA	TGTGCCTGGAGTTCTGGGGCAGGGGAGGGGGAGACCCAGTACTTC	CAWSSGAGEGETQYF
TRBV10-1	TRBJ2-1	NA	NA	TGCGCCAGCAGTGATAACAGGAATGAGCAGTTCTTC	CASSDNRNEQFF
TRBV7-9	TRBJ1-2	NA	few	TGTGCCAGCAGCTTAGTCACTGGCGACTGGGGCTACACCTTC	CASSLVTGDWGYTF
TRBV5-1	TRBJ2-5	TRBD1	NA	TGCGCCAGCAGCCCGACAGGGGAAGAGACCCAGTACTTC	CASSPTGEETQYF
TRBV29-1	TRBJ2-7	TRBD1	few	TGCAGCGTTGCCCTAACGGACAGGCCCCTCGAGGTTTTC	CSVALTDRPLEVF
TRBV5-3	TRBJ2-7	NA	few	TGTGCCAGAAGCTCATCGAGGGAGTACTTC	CARSSSREYF
TRBV7-9	TRBJ2-7	NA	few	TGTGCCAGCAGCTCCGCCGGCGGGATCATCTACGAGCAGTACTTC	CASSSAGGIIYEQYF
TRBV7-9	TRBJ1-2	NA	few	TGTGCCAGCAGCGGACTCCGACAGGACTATGGCTACACCTTC	CASSGLRQDYGYTF
TRBV4-1	TRBJ2-7	NA	NA	TGCGCCAGCAGCCAAGTTCGGCAGGGGACGGGGTCCTACGAGCAGTACTTC	CASSQVRQGTGSYEQYF
TRBV9	TRBJ2-3	TRBD2	NA	TGTGCCAGCAGCGTAGCAAAGCGGGAGAGAGATACGCAGTATTTT	CASSVAKRERDTQYF
TRBV29-1	TRBJ1-1	NA	few	TGCAGCGTTGAGGTAGGGGGGGGGAACACTGAAGCTTTCTTT	CSVEVGGGNTEAFF
TRBV5-1	TRBJ2-1	NA	NA	TGCGCCAGCACCATAGGGAGCCCCGGGGATGAGCAGTTCTTC	CASTIGSPGDEQFF
TRBV27	TRBJ2-5	TRBD2	NA	TGTGCCAGCAGTTTATCGGGACTAGCACAAGAGACCCAGTACTTC	CASSLSGLAQETQYF
TRBV15	TRBJ1-2	TRBD1	few	TGTGCCACCAGCAGACAGGGGGACACTAACTATGGCTACACCTTC	CATSRQGDTNYGYTF
TRBV30	TRBJ2-7	TRBD1	NA	TGTGCCTGGAGTGTATCGAGGACAGGGAACTCCTACGAGCAGTACTTC	CAWSVSRTGNSYEQYF
TRBV19	TRBJ1-2	NA	few	TGTGCCAGTAGTATAGATGACATTAAAACGGCTGGCTACACCTTC	CASSIDDIKTAGYTF
TRBV18	TRBJ1-1	TRBD1	few	TGTGCCAGCTCACCAAGGACAGGGCATACGAACACTGAAGCTTTCTTT	CASSPRTGHTNTEAFF
TRBV5-8	TRBJ2-1	NA	few	TGTGCCAGCAGTCATGACTGGTCCTACAATGAGCAGTTCTTC	CASSHDWSYNEQFF
TRBV5-1	TRBJ2-2	NA	few	TGCGCCAGCAGCTTGGACGTAAACTCCGTATACACCGGGGAGCTGTTTTTT	CASSLDVNSVYTGELFF
TRBV5-1	TRBJ1-1	TRBD1	NA	TGCGCCAGCAGCCTGACAGGGGGAACGGGGACTGAAGCTTTCTTT	CASSLTGGTGTEAFF
TRBV29-1	TRBJ1-2	TRBD1	NA	TGCAGCGTTGACTGGACAGGGGGAGGCTACACCTTC	CSVDWTGGGYTF
TRBV10-1	TRBJ2-1	TRBD2	few	TGCGCCAGCAGCCCATTTCTAGCGGGCGAGCAGTTCTTC	CASSPFLAGEQFF
TRBV5-1	TRBJ2-1	TRBD2	NA	TGCGCCAGCAGCTCCCCTTCTAGCGGGAGGGCGAATTATTTACGCGATGAGCAGTTCTTC	CASSSPSSGRANYLRDEQFF
TRBV28	TRBJ2-6	NA	many	TGTGCCAGCAGCACCCGGGTCCGGGCCAACGTCCTGACTTTC	CASSTRVRANVLTF
TRBV7-6	TRBJ2-2	TRBD1	few	TGTGCCAGCAGCTTAGTCCCACCGCCCAGGACAGGGACCGGGGAGCTGTTTTTT	CASSLVPPPRTGTGELFF
TRBV6-1	TRBJ2-3	NA	NA	TGTGCCAGCAGTGGCAGGTTAGGTACAGATACGCAGTATTTT	CASSGRLGTDTQYF
TRBV7-9	TRBJ1-5	TRBD1	few	TGTGCCAGCAGCGATGACAGGGGAAGTCAGCCCCAGCATTTT	CASSDDRGSQPQHF
TRBV6-6	TRBJ2-5	NA	NA	TGTGCCAGCAGTTCCATGGACAGACAAGAGACCCAGTACTTC	CASSSMDRQETQYF
TRBV5-6	TRBJ1-6	NA	NA	TGTGCCAGCAGCTTTATCAATTCACCCCTCCACTTT	CASSFINSPLHF
TRBV9	TRBJ2-4	NA	NA	TGTGCCAGCAGCGAGGGTTGGGGACTAGCCAAAAACATTCAGTACTTC	CASSEGWGLAKNIQYF
TRBV29-1	TRBJ1-1	TRBD1	NA	TGCAGCGTTCCCGACAGGGGGCGTATCGCTGAAGCTTTCTTT	CSVPDRGRIAEAFF
TRBV5-4	TRBJ1-5	NA	NA	TGTGCCAGCAGCTTTCAGGGAAGCAATCAGCCCCAGCATTTT	CASSFQGSNQPQHF
TRBV5-1	TRBJ1-1	TRBD1	NA	TGCGCCAGCAGCTCAGGACAGGGGACGGGGACTGAAGCTTTCTTT	CASSSGQGTGTEAFF
TRBV7-9	TRBJ1-4	NA	few	TGTGCCAGCAGCCTCGGGACATCCAATGAAAAACTGTTTTTT	CASSLGTSNEKLFF
TRBV14	TRBJ2-1	NA	few	TGTGCCAGCAGCCAAGCACGAGGGTTCAATGAGCAGTTCTTC	CASSQARGFNEQFF
TRBV7-9	TRBJ1-1	NA	few	TGTGCCAGCAGCCCCGAAAGAGTCACTGAAGCTTTCTTT	CASSPERVTEAFF
TRBV15	TRBJ2-7	TRBD2	NA	TGTGCCACCAGCAGAGATGGGACTAGCTACGAGCAGTACTTC	CATSRDGTSYEQYF
TRBV5-6	TRBJ1-5	NA	NA	TGTGCCAGCAGCTTTTACGGGAGGCGCGGAAGCAATCAGCCCCAGCATTTT	CASSFYGRRGSNQPQHF
TRBV4-1	TRBJ2-2	TRBD2	NA	TGCGCCAGCAGCCAAGAGTTGGCGGGAGGAAGGACCGGGGAGCTGTTTTTT	CASSQELAGGRTGELFF
TRBV15	TRBJ2-2	TRBD1	NA	TGTGCCACCAGCAGACCTGATGGGACAGGGCCGTATGAAACCGGGGAGCTGTTTTTT	CATSRPDGTGPYETGELFF
TRBV5-4	TRBJ2-7	TRBD1	NA	TGTGCCAGCAGCTTGGGACAGGGCCTCGAGCAGTACTTC	CASSLGQGLEQYF
TRBV9	TRBJ2-1	NA	NA	TGTGCCAGCAGCCCCCCTACGGGTACACAGTTCTTC	CASSPPTGTQFF
TRBV29-1	TRBJ1-1	NA	NA	TGCAGCGTTGAAGCCAGGAACACTGAAGCTTTCTTT	CSVEARNTEAFF
TRBV19	TRBJ2-5	NA	NA	TGTGCCAGTAGTATCGGTCCATCCCCAGAGACCCAGTACTTC	CASSIGPSPETQYF
TRBV9	TRBJ1-4	NA	NA	TGTGCCAGCTCTAGAGGGGAAAAACTGTTTTTT	CASSRGEKLFF